Listed here is a single TCR beta chain. It was the library that attached unique molecular identifiers to individual cDNA molecules. Each CDR3 protein gets one entry after TCRdb re-called the 5' RACE reads with MiXCR. The profile covers about 110,000 distinct CDR3 sequences, with around a fifth appearing a single time and 2.5% to 3% taken by the ten largest. This entry belongs to a study of human T cells and chemical hapten exposure. Study-wide context: Variation in per-sample TCR yields came mainly from small pooled library volume differences.

The V gene lost 3 bases and the J gene lost 4 bases, with 12 bases spanning the gap. Germline V lookup: CDR1 MRHNA, CDR2 SNTAGT. The CDR3 runs to 14 residues. Unfractionated whole blood served as the source for total RNA extraction. The source of this sequence is a human donor in good health. The rearrangement joins TRBV6-4 to TRBJ1-1; perhaps TRBD1 as D (6 bases). CDR3 amino acids: CASSERQGSTEAFF. In DNA, the CDR3 is TGTGCCAGCAGTGAAAGGCAGGGGTCCACTGAAGCTTTCTTT.